These 5 T cell receptor beta chains were all obtained from the same sample, sequenced in a study of cytomegalovirus exposure and HLA in healthy donors. The PCR used 60 Vbeta and 13 Jbeta primers. Using immunoSEQ multiplex PCR, the repertoire was profiled, and TCRdb retains in-frame clones only, with some absent. The sample contains 95,000 to 150,000 clones, around four fifths of which appear only once. The sample consisted of PBMCs. The receptors originated from a man between 18 and 29 years old in good health and CMV-seropositive.

The chain combines TRBV7-9 with TRBJ2-5; unclear D gene. Germline assignment: CDR1 SEHNR and CDR2 FQNEAQ (reference sequence). Trimming removed 10 bases from V and 7 bases from J, with 10 bases in between. The CDR3 sequence is 10 residues long. The CDR3 DNA is TGTGCCACGCACAATGGGACCCAGTACTTC. Its protein is CATHNGTQYF.

The chain has TRBV30 and TRBJ1-1; TRBD1 matches at 12 bases. CDR1 and CDR2 from the germline V gene are GTSNPN and SVGIG (reference sequence). This CDR3 is built from 15 residues. Trimming took 7 bases from V and 5 from J; bases not matched to a gene: 11. CDR3 sequence reads: CASTLGQGAGTEAFF. The CDR3 nucleotides read TGTGCCTCTACCCTGGGACAGGGGGCAGGGACTGAAGCTTTCTTT.

V gene TRBV10-2 combines with J gene TRBJ2-7; 8 positions match TRBD1. CDR1 and CDR2 from the germline V gene are WSHSY and SAAADI. This CDR3 has 12 residues. The V and J ends lost 7 bases and 4 bases, in that order; junction bases with no gene match: 3. The chain's CDR3 is CASNQGAYEQYF. The CDR3 coding sequence is TGCGCCAGCAATCAGGGGGCTTACGAGCAGTACTTC.

This clone has just a few counts. The chain is built from TRBV5-1 and TRBJ2-7; possible D gene TRBD2, 5 bases. The germline gives CDR1 SGHRS, CDR2 YFSETQ. V was shortened by 3 bases and J by 0 bases, with 10 bases between the two germline ends. The CDR3 consists of 14 residues. In DNA form, the CDR3 reads TGCGCCAGCAGCTCCGCCGGGAACTCCTACGAGCAGTACTTC. Translating gives CASSSAGNSYEQYF.

This clone was counted a few times. The chain is built from TRBV4-1 and TRBJ1-1; TRBD1 might be the D (5 bases). Germline V CDR1 and CDR2: MGHRA, YSYEKL. The V end was cut by 0 bases, the J end by 0 bases, with 20 bases between. The CDR3 runs 19 residues. The CDR3 DNA is TGCGCCAGCAGCCAAGATCGATACCAGGGTCCCAAGTTGAACACTGAAGCTTTCTTT. Its protein product is CASSQDRYQGPKLNTEAFF.